This T cell receptor beta chain was captured in a study of Ad26.COV2.S vaccination and SARS-CoV-2 variants. Regarding treatment: 15 to 20 received Ad26.COV2.S at low or high dose, single or two shots; about 5 received placebo; per-sample allocation not given. Vaccine and placebo recipients were sampled on day 63 after the first injection. Here immunoSEQ multiplex PCR was the method, and the copy in TCRdb shows in-frame clones only, minus some. The table lists about 440,000 clones, roughly nine tenths of them singletons, with 13% in the top ten. Germline CDR1 is SNHLY and CDR2 is FYNNEI. The CDR3 consists of 15 residues. The germline V and J ends were trimmed by 8 bases and 2 bases, with 17 bases remaining between them.

The sequence came from a person aged 18-65 years who received the Ad26.COV2.S COVID-19 vaccine or a placebo. The chain links TRBV2 to TRBJ2-3; a weak D match, TRBD1 (5 bases). Here the sequenced sample was peripheral blood, taken in a trial of Ad26.COV2.S vaccine versus placebo. The CDR3 DNA is TGTGCCAGCGCTCAGGGTCGCCTCCCCACAGATACGCAGTATTTT. Translated, it gives CASAQGRLPTDTQYF.